The 11 T cell receptor beta chains listed next were all sequenced from one sample in a study of T cell repertoires in cytomegalovirus infection. TCRdb reprocessed the reads via MiXCR and lists one record per CDR3 protein. Among roughly 720,000 distinct CDR3 sequences listed, 35% to 45% were seen once. Sequenced: PBMCs. These receptors were taken from a human donor in good health (CMV status not recorded). Some clones in this sample may be carry-over from other donors' samples.

This clonotype has only one observation. This chain uses TRBV5-8 with TRBJ2-7, with D perhaps matching TRBD1 (6 bases). The CDR3 has 14 amino acids. Between the trimmed V and J ends, which lost 4 bases and 8 bases, there was a span of 19 bases. In germline, CDR1 is SGHTS, CDR2 YDEGEE. For the CDR3, the DNA is TGTGCCAGCAGCCATGGGGGCCAGGGAAGCAAGCAGTACTTC. Its translation: CASSHGGQGSKQYF.

The rearrangement uses TRBV20-1 and TRBJ2-3; 10 nucleotides align to TRBD2. Trimming removed 3 bases from V and 5 bases from J; junction bases left unmatched: 11. CDR1 is DFQATT and CDR2 is SNEGSKA in the germline V gene (reference sequence). This CDR3 has 16 amino acids. CDR3 DNA sequence: TGCAGTGCTAGTAGGCTAGCGGGAGTAGGGGGAGATACGCAGTATTTT. It translates to CSASRLAGVGGDTQYF.

This clonotype was recorded a few times. The V and J genes are TRBV7-2 and TRBJ1-2; tentative D call: TRBD1 (6 bases). The germline V gene has CDR1 SGHTA and CDR2 FQGNSA. This CDR3 has 13 amino acids. V lost 4 bases and J lost 5, with 11 bases in between. The CDR3 spells CASSSTGKYGYTF. The DNA of the CDR3 is TGTGCCAGCAGCTCAACAGGGAAGTATGGCTACACCTTC.

V gene TRBV20-1 combines with J gene TRBJ2-3; 13 bases map to TRBD2. CDR3 size: 13 residues. V dropped 8 bases and J dropped 4; count of bases not matched to a gene: 3. Germline V lookup: CDR1 DFQATT, CDR2 SNEGSKA (reference sequence). The CDR3 nucleotides read TGCAGTTTCGGACTAGCGGGAGCAGATACGCAGTATTTT. This translates into CSFGLAGADTQYF.

The chain couples TRBV19 to TRBJ2-7, with D perhaps TRBD2 (5 bases). The germline V gene has CDR1 LNHDA and CDR2 SQIVND (reference sequence). Trimming cost V 3 bases and J 0 bases, with 12 bases left between them. The CDR3 loop spans 15 amino acids. The CDR3 here is CASSIGGPSSYEQYF. CDR3 DNA sequence: TGTGCCAGTAGTATTGGAGGCCCTAGCTCCTACGAGCAGTACTTC.

This clonotype was seen a handful of times. The chain links TRBV12-3 or TRBV12-4 to TRBJ1-6, with TRBD1 matching over 10 bases. The junction had 6 bases not matched to a gene; V was cut back by 3 bases and J by 10 bases. The CDR3 covers 15 residues. The CDR3, as DNA: TGTGCCAGCAGTTTCGCCGGGACAGGGGTCTCACCCCTCCACTTT. It codes for CASSFAGTGVSPLHF.

The chain uses TRBV20-1 and TRBJ2-2; 8 bases fit TRBD2. With V trimmed by 3 bases and J by 3 bases, 9 bases remained unmatched. Germline V gene sequence: CDR1 DFQATT, CDR2 SNEGSKA (reference sequence). There are 16 residues in the CDR3. The chain's CDR3 is CSARRSGRSDTGELFF. The CDR3 nucleotides are TGCAGTGCTAGGCGCAGCGGGAGAAGTGACACCGGGGAGCTGTTTTTT.

The rearrangement links TRBV7-8 to TRBJ1-5; 9 bases agree with TRBD1. Germline CDR1 reads SGHVS; CDR2 reads FQNEAQ. J was trimmed by 3 bases and V by 5 bases; bases with no gene match: 5. The CDR3 spans 15 residues. CDR3: CASSNGTGLNQPQHF. The CDR3 DNA reads TGTGCCAGCAGCAACGGGACAGGGCTCAATCAGCCCCAGCATTTT.

This clonotype has just one count. This chain joins TRBV7-6 and TRBJ2-7; possibly TRBD1 or TRBD2 for D (5 bases each). The length of the CDR3 is 15 residues. Germline V gives CDR1 SGHVS, CDR2 FNYEAQ. CDR3 sequence: CDRSLGPGWEYEQYF. The CDR3 nucleotides read TGTGACAGGAGCTTAGGTCCAGGGTGGGAGTACGAGCAGTACTTC.

This clonotype was observed a few times. This chain links TRBV7-8 with TRBJ1-4; a weak D match, TRBD1 (6 bases). V lost 5 bases to trimming and J lost 8 bases, with 18 bases between them. The germline CDR1 and CDR2 sequences are SGHVS and FQNEAQ. The CDR3 has 15 amino acids. The CDR3 DNA reads as TGTGCCAGCAGCCGAGGGGCCCCAGGGGAAGAAAAACTGTTTTTT. Residues: CASSRGAPGEEKLFF.

The rearrangement links TRBV2 to TRBJ2-7; no definite D call. The CDR3 has 14 residues. Trimming took 10 bases from V and 1 from J, leaving 17 bases between them. Germline CDR1 and CDR2: SNHLY and FYNNEI. The CDR3 reads CATTSVERSYEQYF. The CDR3 DNA reads TGTGCCACTACCTCCGTGGAACGGTCCTACGAGCAGTACTTC.